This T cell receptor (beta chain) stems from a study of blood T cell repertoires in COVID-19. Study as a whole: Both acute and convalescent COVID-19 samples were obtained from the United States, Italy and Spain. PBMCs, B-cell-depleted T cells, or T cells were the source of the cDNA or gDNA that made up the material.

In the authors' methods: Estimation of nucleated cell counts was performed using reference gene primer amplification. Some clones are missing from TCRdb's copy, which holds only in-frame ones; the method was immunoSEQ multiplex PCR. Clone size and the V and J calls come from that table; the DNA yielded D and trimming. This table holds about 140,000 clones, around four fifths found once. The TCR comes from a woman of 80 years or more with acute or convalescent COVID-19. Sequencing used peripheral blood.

For the CDR3, the DNA is TGTGCCACCACATTAGCGGGAGAAACCCACGAGCAGTACTTC. It specifies CATTLAGETHEQYF. The V call is TRBV10-3, the J call TRBJ2-7; 9 nucleotides match TRBD2. The CDR3 covers 14 residues. CDR1 is ENHRY, CDR2 SYGVKD, per germline. The V segment lost 10 bases and the J segment 5 bases; nucleotides outside the gene matches: 12.